This TCR beta chain is from a study of blood T cell repertoires in COVID-19. The wider study: PBMCs, B-cell-depleted T cells, or T cells were the source of the cDNA or gDNA that made up the material.

TCRdb keeps only in-frame clones here, not all; method: immunoSEQ multiplex PCR. In the table there are hundreds of thousands of clones, about 88% of which are singletons. Sample: peripheral blood. This sequence originates from a middle-aged man with acute or convalescent COVID-19.

The CDR3 protein is CASSRTVGDTQYF. The CDR3 DNA reads TGTGCCAGCAGCCGGACAGTGGGAGATACGCAGTATTTT. The genes are TRBV7-3 and TRBJ2-3; the D gene is possibly TRBD1 (6 bases). Trimming shortened V by 5 bases and J by 5 bases, and 11 bases separated the two germline ends. Germline CDR1 is SGHTA and CDR2 is FQGTGA. The CDR3 length is 13 residues.